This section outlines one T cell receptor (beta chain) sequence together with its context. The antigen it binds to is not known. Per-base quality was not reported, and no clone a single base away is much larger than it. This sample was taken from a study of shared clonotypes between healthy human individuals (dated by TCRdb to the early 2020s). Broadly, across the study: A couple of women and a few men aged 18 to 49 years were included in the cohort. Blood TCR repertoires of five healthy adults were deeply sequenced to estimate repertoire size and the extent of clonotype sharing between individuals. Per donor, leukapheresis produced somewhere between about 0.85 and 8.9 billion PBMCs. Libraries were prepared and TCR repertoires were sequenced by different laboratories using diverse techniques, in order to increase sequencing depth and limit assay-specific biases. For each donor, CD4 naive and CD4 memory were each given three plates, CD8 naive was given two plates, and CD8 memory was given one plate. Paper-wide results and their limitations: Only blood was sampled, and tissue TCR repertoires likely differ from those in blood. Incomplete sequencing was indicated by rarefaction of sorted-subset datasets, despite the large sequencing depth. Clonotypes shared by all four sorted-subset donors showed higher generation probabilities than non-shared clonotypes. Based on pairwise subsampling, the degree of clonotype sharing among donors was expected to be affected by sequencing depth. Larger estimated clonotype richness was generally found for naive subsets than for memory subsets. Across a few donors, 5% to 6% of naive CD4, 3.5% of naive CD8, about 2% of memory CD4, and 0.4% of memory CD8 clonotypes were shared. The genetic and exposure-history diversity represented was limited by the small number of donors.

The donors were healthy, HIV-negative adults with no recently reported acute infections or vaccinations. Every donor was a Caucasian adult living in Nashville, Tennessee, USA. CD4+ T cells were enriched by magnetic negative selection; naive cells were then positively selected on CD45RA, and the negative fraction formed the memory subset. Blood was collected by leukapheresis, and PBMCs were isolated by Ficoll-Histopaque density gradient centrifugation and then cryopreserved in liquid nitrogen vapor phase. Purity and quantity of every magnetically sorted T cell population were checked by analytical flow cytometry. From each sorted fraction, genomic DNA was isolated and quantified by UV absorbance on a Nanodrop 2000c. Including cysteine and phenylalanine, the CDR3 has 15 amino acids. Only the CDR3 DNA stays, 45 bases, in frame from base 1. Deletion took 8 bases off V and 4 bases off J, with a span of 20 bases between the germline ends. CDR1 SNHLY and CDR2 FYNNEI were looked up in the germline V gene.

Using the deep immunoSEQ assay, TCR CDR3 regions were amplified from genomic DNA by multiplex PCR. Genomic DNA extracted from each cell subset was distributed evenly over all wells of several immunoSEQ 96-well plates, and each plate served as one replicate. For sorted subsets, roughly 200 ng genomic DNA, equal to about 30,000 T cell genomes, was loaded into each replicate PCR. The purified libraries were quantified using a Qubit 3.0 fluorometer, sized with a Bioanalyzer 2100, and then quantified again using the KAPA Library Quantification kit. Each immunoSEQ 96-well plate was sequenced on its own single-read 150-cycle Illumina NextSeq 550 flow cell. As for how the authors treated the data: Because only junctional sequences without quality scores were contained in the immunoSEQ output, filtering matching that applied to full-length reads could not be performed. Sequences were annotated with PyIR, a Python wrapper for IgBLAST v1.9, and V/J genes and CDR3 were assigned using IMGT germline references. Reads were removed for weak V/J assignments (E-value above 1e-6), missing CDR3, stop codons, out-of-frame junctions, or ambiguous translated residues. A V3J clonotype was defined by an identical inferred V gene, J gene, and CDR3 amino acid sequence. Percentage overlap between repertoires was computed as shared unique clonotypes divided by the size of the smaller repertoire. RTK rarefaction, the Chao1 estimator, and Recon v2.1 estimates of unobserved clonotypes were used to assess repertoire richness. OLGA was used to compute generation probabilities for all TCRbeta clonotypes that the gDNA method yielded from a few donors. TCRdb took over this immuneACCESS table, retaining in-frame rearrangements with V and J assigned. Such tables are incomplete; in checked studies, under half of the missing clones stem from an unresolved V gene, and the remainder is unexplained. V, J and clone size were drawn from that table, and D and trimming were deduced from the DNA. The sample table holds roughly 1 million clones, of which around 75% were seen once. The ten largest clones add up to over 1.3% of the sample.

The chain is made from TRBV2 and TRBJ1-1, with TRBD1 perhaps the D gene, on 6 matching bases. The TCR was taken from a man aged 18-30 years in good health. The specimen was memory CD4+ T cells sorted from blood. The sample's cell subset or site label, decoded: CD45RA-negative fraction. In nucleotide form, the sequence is TGTGCCAGCCTATTTCAGGGGAGTGCCGTCACTGAAGCTTTCTTT. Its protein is CASLFQGSAVTEAFF.